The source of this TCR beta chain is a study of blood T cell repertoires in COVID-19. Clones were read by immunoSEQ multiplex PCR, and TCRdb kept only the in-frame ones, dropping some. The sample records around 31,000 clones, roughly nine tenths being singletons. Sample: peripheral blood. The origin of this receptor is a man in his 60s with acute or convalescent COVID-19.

CDR3 protein: CASSQAVTGTGGNEQFF. Written as DNA, the CDR3 is TGTGCCAGCAGCCAAGCCGTTACCGGGACAGGGGGCAATGAGCAGTTCTTC. The chain combines TRBV4-2 with TRBJ2-1; TRBD1 aligns across 11 bases. V was pared by 1 base and J by 6 bases, with 8 bases of the junction left unmatched. CDR3 length equals 17 residues. Looked up from germline, CDR1 is LGHNA and CDR2 is YNFKEQ.